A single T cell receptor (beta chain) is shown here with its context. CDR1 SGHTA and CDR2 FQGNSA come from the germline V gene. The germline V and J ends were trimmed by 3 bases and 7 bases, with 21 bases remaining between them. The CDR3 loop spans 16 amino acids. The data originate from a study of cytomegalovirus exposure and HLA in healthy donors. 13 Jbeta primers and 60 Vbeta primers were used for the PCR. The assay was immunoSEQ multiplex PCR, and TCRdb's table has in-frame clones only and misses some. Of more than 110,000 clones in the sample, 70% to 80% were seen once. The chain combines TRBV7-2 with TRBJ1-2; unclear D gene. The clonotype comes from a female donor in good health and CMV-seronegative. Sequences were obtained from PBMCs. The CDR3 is CASSLFPTGELGGYTF. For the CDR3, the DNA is TGTGCCAGCAGCTTGTTCCCGACGGGAGAGCTCGGTGGCTACACCTTC. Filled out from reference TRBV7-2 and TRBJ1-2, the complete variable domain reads GAGVSQSPSNKVTEKGKDVELRCDPISGHTALYWYRQSLGQGLEFLIYFQGNSAPDKSGLPSDRFSAERTGGSVSTLTIQRTQQEDSAVYLCASSLFPTGELGGYTFGSGTRLTVV.